A single sample gave rise to the 13 T cell receptor beta chains below, sequenced in a study of blood T cell repertoires in COVID-19. Profiling relied on immunoSEQ multiplex PCR, and the TCRdb table lists in-frame clones only, not all of them. The top ten hold more than 9.5% of the sample, which has under 200,000 clones, around 80% seen once. The sample taken for sequencing was PBMCs or T cells enriched from blood (not recorded which). The receptors were sampled from a man over 45 who had recovered from COVID-19.

This clone has only a few counts. The chain combines TRBV9 with TRBJ1-2; maybe TRBD1 (5 bases). This CDR3 has 14 residues. CDR1 is SGDLS, CDR2 YYNGEE, per germline. The V and J ends lost 4 bases and 6 bases respectively, with 16 bases between them. CDR3 amino acids: CASSPRRVSDGYTF. The DNA of the CDR3 is TGTGCCAGCAGCCCCCGCAGGGTATCCGATGGCTACACCTTC.

The chain carries TRBV4-1 and TRBJ2-1, with 11 nucleotides matching TRBD1. The CDR3 contains 15 residues. The V gene end was trimmed by 4 bases and the J gene end by 8 bases; junction bases not matched to a gene: 7. From germline, CDR1 is MGHRA and CDR2 YSYEKL. The CDR3 sequence is CASSLPGQGVDEQFF. The CDR3 DNA reads TGCGCCAGCAGCCTACCGGGACAGGGGGTAGATGAGCAGTTCTTC.

This rearrangement joins TRBV11-2 to TRBJ2-1, with 12 bases that match TRBD2. This CDR3 spans 20 amino acids. Germline loops: CDR1 SGHAT, CDR2 FQNNGV. V was pared by 0 bases and J by 6 bases, with 15 bases of the junction left unmatched. In DNA form, the CDR3 reads TGTGCCAGCAGCTTAGAGGGGACTAGCGGGTCACCATCGGGGTTCAATGAGCAGTTCTTC. It translates to CASSLEGTSGSPSGFNEQFF. The complete variable domain, with remaining parts taken from reference TRBV11-2 and TRBJ2-1, reads EAGVAQSPRYKIIEKRQSVAFWCNPISGHATLYWYQQILGQGPKLLIQFQNNGVVDDSQLPKDRFSAERLKGVDSTLKIQPAKLEDSAVYLCASSLEGTSGSPSGFNEQFFGPGTRLTVL.

The chain links TRBV29-1 to TRBJ2-3; D is ambiguous. CDR3 size: 12 residues. CDR1 and CDR2 from the germline V gene are SQVTM and ANQGSEA. Trimming stripped 2 bases from V and 4 bases from J, with 7 bases between. The CDR3 reads CSVEQFADTQYF. The CDR3 nucleotides read TGCAGCGTTGAACAGTTTGCAGATACGCAGTATTTT.

The genes are TRBV7-6 and TRBJ1-1; 9 bases are shared with TRBD1. V shed 3 bases, J shed 1 base, and the junction held 12 bases outside the gene matches. The CDR3 runs to 18 residues. Germline lookup yields CDR1 SGHVS and CDR2 FNYEAQ. As DNA, the CDR3 is TGTGCCAGCAGCTTCTCCCTTGGGGGACAGGGACCGAACACTGAAGCTTTCTTT. Amino acids: CASSFSLGGQGPNTEAFF. Drawing the rest from reference TRBV7-6 and TRBJ1-1, the complete variable domain is GAGVSQSPRYKVTKRGQDVALRCDPISGHVSLYWYRQALGQGPEFLTYFNYEAQQDKSGLPNDRFSAERPEGSISTLTIQRTEQRDSAMYRCASSFSLGGQGPNTEAFFGQGTRLTVV.

The chain couples TRBV7-9 to TRBJ2-7, with TRBD2 matching 10 bases. Trimming at V came to 4 bases and at J to 6 bases, leaving 6 bases not matched to a gene. Per the germline V gene, CDR1 is SEHNR and CDR2 is FQNEAQ (reference sequence). CDR3 length: 14 residues. The CDR3: CASSSAGGPSEQYF. CDR3 nucleotides: TGTGCCAGCAGCTCAGCGGGAGGGCCCTCCGAGCAGTACTTC.

This clone was detected only a few times. The chain uses TRBV5-4 and TRBJ1-1; tentatively, D is TRBD1 (6 bases). Germline V gene data show CDR1 as SGHNT and CDR2 as YYREEE (reference sequence). With 2 bases removed from V and 4 bases from J, the gap between germline ends came to 12 bases. The CDR3 covers 14 residues. The CDR3 coding sequence is TGTGCCAGCAGCTTACAGGGTGGAGGCACTGAAGCTTTCTTT. It translates to CASSLQGGGTEAFF.

The chain carries TRBV3-1 (or the pseudogene TRBV3-2) and TRBJ2-7; 7 bases agree with TRBD1. The CDR3 length is 13 residues. Germline V CDR1 and CDR2: LGHDT, YNNKEL (reference sequence). Germline trimming cut 4 bases from V and 6 bases from J; bases unmatched to any gene: 6. Written as DNA, the CDR3 is TGTGCCAGCAGCCCGACAGGGAACGGCGAGCAGTACTTC. Its translation is CASSPTGNGEQYF.

Details on this clone: The junction does not match germline at one end; this may be a read error. The chain recombines TRBV7-3 with TRBJ2-6, with 8 bases identical to TRBD2. The germline V gene has CDR1 SGHTA and CDR2 FQGTGA. The CDR3 loop spans 17 amino acids. CDR3 nucleotide sequence: TGTGCCAGCAGCCTATTGGCGGGGGGCTCTAGGGCCAACGTCCTGACTTTC. The encoded protein is CASSLLAGGSRANVLTF.

The genes are TRBV7-8 and TRBJ1-2; tentative D call: TRBD1 (6 bases). The CDR3 extends over 16 amino acids. Trimming stripped 5 bases from V and 0 bases from J, with 16 bases between. In germline, CDR1 is SGHVS, CDR2 FQNEAQ. In nucleotides, the CDR3 is TGTGCCAGCAGCCCCCGAACAGGGCTCGCTAACTATGGCTACACCTTC. Protein: CASSPRTGLANYGYTF.

The chain has TRBV18 and TRBJ1-6; no firm D call. Germline-derived CDR1 and CDR2 are KGHSH and LQKENI. Trimming stripped 1 base from V and 10 bases from J, with 14 bases between. CDR3 length equals 15 residues. The CDR3 region is CASSPRQAPQSPLHF. The CDR3 DNA sequence: TGTGCCAGCTCACCACGGCAGGCCCCCCAATCACCCCTCCACTTT.

This chain connects TRBV5-4 to TRBJ2-4, with TRBD2 matching over 11 bases. This CDR3 is 18 amino acids long. The germline V gene has CDR1 SGHNT and CDR2 YYREEE (reference sequence). The trim removed 4 bases at V and 0 bases at J, leaving 9 bases unmatched. CDR3 amino acids: CASSVRLAGLVAKNIQYF. The CDR3 coding sequence is TGTGCCAGCAGCGTCCGACTAGCGGGGCTTGTAGCCAAAAACATTCAGTACTTC.

This chain connects TRBV24-1 to TRBJ2-1, with 7 bases fitting TRBD1. J was trimmed by 6 bases and V by 4 bases; bases with no gene match: 8. The CDR3 has 15 residues. Germline V CDR1 and CDR2: KGHDR, SFDVKD. The CDR3 DNA reads as TGTGCCACCAGTGACCCCGGACAGGTCCCCAATGAGCAGTTCTTC. The encoded protein is CATSDPGQVPNEQFF.